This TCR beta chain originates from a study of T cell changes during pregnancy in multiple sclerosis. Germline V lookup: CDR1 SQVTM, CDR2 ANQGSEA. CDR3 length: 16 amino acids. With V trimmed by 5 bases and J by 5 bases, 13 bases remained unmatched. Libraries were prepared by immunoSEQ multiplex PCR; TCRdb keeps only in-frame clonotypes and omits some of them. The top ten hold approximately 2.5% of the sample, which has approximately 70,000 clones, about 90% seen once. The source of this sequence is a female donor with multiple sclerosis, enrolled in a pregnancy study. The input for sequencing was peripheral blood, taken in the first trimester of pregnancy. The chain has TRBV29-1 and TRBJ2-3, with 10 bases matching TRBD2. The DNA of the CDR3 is TGCAGCGTTCACTGGTTCCTAGCGGGAGAGGGAGATACGCAGTATTTT. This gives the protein CSVHWFLAGEGDTQYF.